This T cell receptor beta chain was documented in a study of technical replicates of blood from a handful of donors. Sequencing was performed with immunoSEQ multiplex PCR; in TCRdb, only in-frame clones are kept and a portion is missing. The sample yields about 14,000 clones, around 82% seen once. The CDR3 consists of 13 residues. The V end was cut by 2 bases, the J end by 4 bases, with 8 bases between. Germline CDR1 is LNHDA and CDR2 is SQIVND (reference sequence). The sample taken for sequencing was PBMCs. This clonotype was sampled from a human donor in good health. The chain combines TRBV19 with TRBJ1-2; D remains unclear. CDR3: CASSISEGYGYTF. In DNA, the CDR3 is TGTGCCAGTAGTATATCGGAGGGCTATGGCTACACCTTC.